This T cell receptor beta chain stems from a study of blood T cells in healthy people across ages. The junction had 7 bases not matched to a gene; V was cut back by 5 bases and J by 4 bases. Germline V gene sequence: CDR1 SGHVS, CDR2 FQNEAQ. There are 15 residues in the CDR3. Staff drew roughly 10 milliliters of peripheral blood from each donor. General study results and limits: Donor CMV status was unknown, possibly confounding expanded clonotype changes.

Alongside a J-beta primer mix, a sample-barcoded 5' primer served in a second PCR lasting roughly 7 to 11 cycles. Researchers report that a template-switch adaptor with 12 random nucleotides tagged each cDNA molecule. CDR3-containing paired-end reads numbered at least 3 million in each sample. TCRdb reprocessed the 5' RACE reads via MiXCR and lists one record per CDR3 protein. The sample has about 680,000 distinct CDR3 sequences, about 52% seen once. This clonotype was seen a few times. The antigen remains undetermined. The sequence was obtained from a woman in her sixties in good health. This chain joins TRBV7-8 and TRBJ2-7, with 11 positions matching TRBD2. The sequenced material came from blood. The CDR3 reads CASSIRTSGRYEQYF. DNA of the CDR3: TGTGCCAGCAGCATCCGGACTAGCGGGCGGTACGAGCAGTACTTC.